This TCR beta chain was observed in a study of molecular identifiers for immune sequencing clone quantification. Study-level points and caveats: It was shown that clones above 20 RNA copies held over 99% of effector molecules, but under 1% in naive cells.

TCRdb re-called the PCR reads through MiXCR, storing one row per CDR3 protein. The table has approximately 63,000 distinct CDR3 sequences, 15% to 20% seen once; the top ten hold more than 1.2%. Germline lookup yields CDR1 LNHDA and CDR2 SQIVND (reference sequence). There are 13 residues in the CDR3. Unmatched junction bases numbered 4, after V lost 4 bases and J lost 6 bases. This clonotype was detected many times. What it recognizes is unknown. This chain uses TRBV19 with TRBJ2-3, with 7 nucleotides matching TRBD2. The clonotype originates from a human donor in good health. Some libraries in this study had Jurkat cell RNA spiked in. Sequenced material: naive CD8+ T cells from blood, with Jurkat cell RNA spiked in. Subset given: FACS-sorted CD8+CD4-CCR7+CD45RA+ naive T cells. The CDR3 region has the DNA TGTGCCAGTAGTAGGGCCGGGGGGGATACGCAGTATTTT. As protein: CASSRAGGDTQYF.